Reported below is one T cell receptor (beta chain). Other nucleotide sequences from this sample produce the same CDR3. The V and J ends lost 4 bases and 4 bases, in that order; junction bases with no gene match: 4. Germline V gives CDR1 SGHRS, CDR2 YFSETQ. The CDR3 has 13 residues. Profiling relied on immunoSEQ multiplex PCR, and the TCRdb table lists in-frame clones only, not all of them. This repertoire shows some 100,000 clones, approximately 94% found once; its top ten account for roughly 1%. This specimen comes from a study of T cell changes during pregnancy in multiple sclerosis. The source material was peripheral blood, sampled before pregnancy. This TCR derives from a female donor with multiple sclerosis, enrolled in a pregnancy study. The V call is TRBV5-1, the J call TRBJ1-2; 7 bases map to TRBD1. The CDR3 region has the DNA TGCGCCAGCAGCCTTCGGGACAGCTATGGCTACACCTTC. Protein: CASSLRDSYGYTF. Filled out from reference TRBV5-1 and TRBJ1-2, the complete variable domain reads KAGVTQTPRYLIKTRGQQVTLSCSPISGHRSVSWYQQTPGQGLQFLFEYFSETQRNKGNFPGRFSGRQFSNSRSEMNVSTLELGDSALYLCASSLRDSYGYTFGSGTRLTVV.